This TCR beta chain was captured by sequencing in a study of T cell responses to AZD1222 COVID-19 vaccine. To note about this clone: The antigen remains undetermined.

General study points: Nearly half of spike-specific TCRs reportedly go after variant regions that carry no mutations. Scientists sampled the repertoires only once the peak T cell response had passed.

Clones were sequenced by immunoSEQ multiplex PCR, and TCRdb holds only the in-frame ones, with some missing. Here the sample spans 100,000 to 150,000 clones, around 84% being singletons. The TCR sequence derives from an adult who received the AZD1222 COVID-19 vaccine. Sample: peripheral blood, taken 28 days after the second AZD1222 dose.

The CDR3 spells CARTSHRDNLRANVLTF. The CDR3, as DNA: TGTGCCAGAACCTCTCATCGGGACAATCTAAGGGCCAACGTCCTGACTTTC. The chain recombines TRBV5-3 with TRBJ2-6; possible D gene TRBD1, 6 bases. TRBV5-3 is labeled an ORF, and its function is uncertain. The CDR3 runs 17 residues. With 6 bases removed from V and 5 bases from J, the gap between germline ends came to 21 bases.